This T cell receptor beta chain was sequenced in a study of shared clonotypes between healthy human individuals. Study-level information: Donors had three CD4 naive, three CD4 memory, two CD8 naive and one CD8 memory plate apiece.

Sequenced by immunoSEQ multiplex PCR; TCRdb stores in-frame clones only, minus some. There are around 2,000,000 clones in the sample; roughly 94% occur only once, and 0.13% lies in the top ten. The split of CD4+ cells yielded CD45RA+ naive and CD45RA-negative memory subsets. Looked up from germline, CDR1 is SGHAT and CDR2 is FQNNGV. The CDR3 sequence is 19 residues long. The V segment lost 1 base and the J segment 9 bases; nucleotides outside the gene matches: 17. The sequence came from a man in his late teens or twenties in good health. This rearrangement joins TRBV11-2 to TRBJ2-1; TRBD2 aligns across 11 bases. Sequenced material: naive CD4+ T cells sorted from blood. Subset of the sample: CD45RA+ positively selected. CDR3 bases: TGTGCCAGCAGCTTAGCTGAAGGGACTAGCGGTAAGCGGGGGGCTGAGCAGTTCTTC. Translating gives CASSLAEGTSGKRGAEQFF.